One sample yielded the 28 T cell receptor beta chains listed below, sequenced in a study of control samples from healthy donors and cancer patients. Some clones are missing from TCRdb's copy, which holds only in-frame ones; the method was immunoSEQ multiplex PCR. The sample gives roughly 150,000 clones, over 90% of which show up once; about 2.4% is in the top ten. The sample comprised blood. These receptor sequences come from a man between 45 and 60 years old in good health.

This clone was observed once. This chain joins TRBV11-2 and TRBJ1-1; tentative D call: TRBD1 (5 bases). There are 15 residues in the CDR3. V was shortened by 5 bases and J by 0 bases, with 13 bases between the two germline ends. Germline CDR1 SGHAT, CDR2 FQNNGV. The DNA of the CDR3 is TGTGCCAGCAGCCCGGGGACGGGAATGAACACTGAAGCTTTCTTT. Residues: CASSPGTGMNTEAFF. Drawing the rest from reference TRBV11-2 and TRBJ1-1, the complete variable domain is EAGVAQSPRYKIIEKRQSVAFWCNPISGHATLYWYQQILGQGPKLLIQFQNNGVVDDSQLPKDRFSAERLKGVDSTLKIQPAKLEDSAVYLCASSPGTGMNTEAFFGQGTRLTVV.

With regard to this clone: Other DNA sequences in the sample encode the same CDR3. The chain combines TRBV24-1 with TRBJ2-3; 8 bases line up with TRBD1. The germline V gene encodes CDR1 KGHDR and CDR2 SFDVKD. Unmatched junction bases numbered 3, after V lost 4 bases and J lost 1 base. The CDR3 length is 15 residues. CDR3 DNA sequence: TGTGCCACCAGTGACCTGGGACAGGGCACAGATACGCAGTATTTT. Its protein product is CATSDLGQGTDTQYF.

This clone was detected only once. At one of its ends the junction is not consistent with the germline gene, which may arise from a read error. The chain couples TRBV11-2 to TRBJ2-1; unclear D gene. From germline, CDR1 is SGHAT and CDR2 FQNNGV. The CDR3 has 13 residues. The CDR3 DNA is TGTGCCAGCAGCTTAGATGTTAAAGGGAACGAAGTCTTC. Protein: CASSLDVKGNEVF.

The V and J genes are TRBV7-8 and TRBJ1-1; unclear D gene. The V end lost 5 bases, the J end lost 6 bases, and 22 bases lay between the germline ends. Germline CDR1 SGHVS, CDR2 FQNEAQ. This CDR3 contains 16 residues. CDR3 sequence reads: CASSPAGGLLGAEAFF. In DNA, the CDR3 is TGTGCCAGCAGCCCAGCAGGAGGTCTTCTCGGTGCTGAAGCTTTCTTT.

V and J are TRBV11-1 and TRBJ2-7, with D unclear. Between the trimmed V and J ends, which lost 0 bases and 1 base, there was a span of 7 bases. This CDR3 contains 14 residues. CDR1 SGHAT and CDR2 FQDESV come from the germline V gene (reference sequence). CDR3 protein: CASSLAYRSYEQYF. The CDR3 DNA is TGTGCCAGCAGCTTAGCCTACAGATCCTACGAGCAGTACTTC.

The V and J genes are TRBV3-1 (or the pseudogene TRBV3-2) and TRBJ2-1, with 13 bases that match TRBD2. The CDR3 spans 15 residues. The ends lost 5 bases at V and 8 bases at J; junction bases unmatched: 6. Germline V gives CDR1 LGHDT, CDR2 YNNKEL (reference sequence). The CDR3 DNA reads TGTGCCAGCAGCTACACTAGCGGGAGGGCCTATGAGCAGTTCTTC. Translation gives CASSYTSGRAYEQFF.

The chain links TRBV5-4 to TRBJ1-1, with 7 bases that match TRBD1. The ends lost 1 base at V and 6 bases at J; junction bases unmatched: 12. The CDR3 length is 16 residues. Per germline, CDR1 SGHNT and CDR2 YYREEE (reference sequence). CDR3 coding DNA: TGTGCCAGCAGCTTGCAAGACCTTTCAGGGGGTGCTGAAGCTTTCTTT. It codes for CASSLQDLSGGAEAFF. Combining the CDR3 with reference TRBV5-4 and TRBJ1-1 gives the whole variable domain ETGVTQSPTHLIKTRGQQVTLRCSSQSGHNTVSWYQQALGQGPQFIFQYYREEENGRGNFPPRFSGLQFPNYSSELNVNALELDDSALYLCASSLQDLSGGAEAFFGQGTRLTVV.

V gene TRBV7-9 combines with J gene TRBJ2-6; no firm D call. This CDR3 is 13 amino acids long. Per the germline V gene, CDR1 is SEHNR and CDR2 is FQNEAQ (reference sequence). Trimming left V 5 bases short and J 5 bases short, with 7 bases between. In DNA, the CDR3 is TGTGCCAGCAGCCTTGGTAGGGCCAACGTCCTGACTTTC. It is translated as CASSLGRANVLTF.

The rearrangement uses TRBV4-1 and TRBJ1-2; D is perhaps TRBD1 (5 bases). V lost 0 bases to trimming and J lost 2 bases, with 13 bases between them. This CDR3 is 16 amino acids long. Per germline, CDR1 MGHRA and CDR2 YSYEKL. The CDR3 region is CASSQDPLGVNYGYTF. Here the CDR3 DNA reads TGCGCCAGCAGCCAAGATCCTTTAGGGGTCAACTATGGCTACACCTTC.

The rearrangement uses TRBV28 and TRBJ2-1; D is possibly TRBD1 or TRBD2 (5 bases each). The ends were cut back, 6 bases at V and 2 bases at J, with 8 bases in the middle. The CDR3 consists of 13 residues. The germline V gene has CDR1 MDHEN and CDR2 SYDVKM. The CDR3 here is CASSRDPYNEQFF. CDR3 DNA sequence: TGTGCCAGCAGCCGGGACCCCTACAATGAGCAGTTCTTC.

The chain carries TRBV4-2 and TRBJ1-2; 10 nucleotides match TRBD1. Losses at the gene ends were 5 bases for V and 7 bases for J; bases not matched to a gene: 10. This CDR3 is built from 15 residues. Per germline, CDR1 LGHNA and CDR2 YNFKEQ. This chain's CDR3 is CASSSHDRGQGGYTF. CDR3 DNA: TGTGCCAGCAGCTCACATGACAGGGGGCAGGGTGGCTACACCTTC.

The chain has TRBV4-1 and TRBJ1-2; 7 bases are shared with TRBD1. The CDR3 covers 16 residues. Germline V gives CDR1 MGHRA, CDR2 YSYEKL. Trimming removed 2 bases from V and 8 bases from J; junction bases left unmatched: 14. In nucleotides, the CDR3 is TGCGCCAGCAGCCAAACCGGGACAGAGATTAGGCGGGGCTACACCTTC. Residues: CASSQTGTEIRRGYTF.

The chain recombines TRBV3-1 (or the pseudogene TRBV3-2) with TRBJ2-7; D is undetermined. V was shortened by 1 base and J by 4 bases, with 23 bases between the two germline ends. The CDR3 extends over 18 amino acids. CDR1 LGHDT and CDR2 YNNKEL come from the germline V gene (reference sequence). The DNA for the CDR3 is TGTGCCAGCAGCCAAGTTGGGTCTAATCGGCGCGGAGCTTACGAGCAGTACTTC. Amino acids: CASSQVGSNRRGAYEQYF.

This clone was found once. The rearrangement links TRBV29-1 to TRBJ1-1; no clear D gene. The V end was cut by 6 bases, the J end by 10 bases, with 18 bases between. From germline, CDR1 is SQVTM and CDR2 ANQGSEA. The CDR3 extends over 12 amino acids. The CDR3 region has the DNA TGCAGCGTCCCCGGGAGGGCAGAAAGAGCTTTCTTT. It encodes CSVPGRAERAFF.

The V and J genes are TRBV15 and TRBJ1-2, with 7 bases identical to TRBD1. Germline loops: CDR1 LNHNV, CDR2 YYDKDF (reference sequence). The CDR3 runs to 17 residues. V lost 1 base and J lost 1; bases outside the gene matches: 9. The DNA for the CDR3 is TGTGCCACCAGCAGAGTAATTGGGGACAGAGATAACTATGGCTACACCTTC. It is translated as CATSRVIGDRDNYGYTF.

The chain uses TRBV6-6 and TRBJ2-5; no reliable D call. Germline values: CDR1 MNHNY, CDR2 SVGAGI (reference sequence). Between the trimmed V and J ends, which lost 6 bases and 5 bases, there was a span of 4 bases. This CDR3 spans 10 amino acids. The CDR3 bases are TGTGCCAGCAGATGGGAGACCCAGTACTTC. Its translation is CASRWETQYF.

The rearrangement links TRBV7-9 to TRBJ1-6; no definite D call. This CDR3 is built from 15 residues. Trimming cost V 5 bases and J 6 bases, with 14 bases left between them. From germline, CDR1 is SEHNR and CDR2 FQNEAQ (reference sequence). The CDR3 region has the DNA TGTGCCAGCAGCACGATACCGGGCCCTAATTCACCCCTCCACTTT. The encoded protein is CASSTIPGPNSPLHF.

This chain uses TRBV11-2 with TRBJ2-5, with TRBD2 identical over 8 bases. CDR1 and CDR2 (germline): SGHAT, FQNNGV. With 5 bases clipped from V and 1 base from J, the junction kept 6 bases outside the gene matches. The CDR3 runs to 15 residues. The CDR3 region has the DNA TGTGCCAGCAGCCAGGGACTAGGGGTCCAAGAGACCCAGTACTTC. It is translated as CASSQGLGVQETQYF.

This chain joins TRBV10-1 and TRBJ2-1; D might be TRBD1 (5 bases). V gave up 0 bases and J gave up 6 bases, with 9 bases separating them. Germline CDR1 is WNHNN and CDR2 is SYGVQD (reference sequence). The CDR3 runs to 14 residues. The CDR3 nucleotides are TGCGCCAGCAGTGAGTCAGACAGCATCAATGAGCAGTTCTTC. Translated, it gives CASSESDSINEQFF.

This chain connects TRBV18 to TRBJ1-2, with D possibly TRBD1 on 5 matching bases. The length of the CDR3 is 12 residues. Germline assignment: CDR1 KGHSH and CDR2 LQKENI. Trimming took off 3 bases at V and 6 bases at J, with 8 bases between the two ends. CDR3 residues: CASSPARDGYTF. CDR3 DNA sequence: TGTGCCAGCTCACCCGCCAGGGATGGCTACACCTTC.

The chain joins TRBV10-3 to TRBJ2-3, with a tentative D call TRBD1 (5 bases). Between the trimmed V and J ends, which lost 3 bases and 2 bases, there was a span of 9 bases. Germline CDR1 ENHRY, CDR2 SYGVKD. CDR3 length: 14 residues. CDR3 in DNA: TGTGCCATCAGTGACGGCAGGGTCACAGATACGCAGTATTTT. Translation gives CAISDGRVTDTQYF.

The rearrangement uses TRBV27 and TRBJ1-1, with 7 bases matching TRBD1. CDR3 length equals 16 residues. From germline, CDR1 is MNHEY and CDR2 SMNVEV (reference sequence). V gave up 6 bases and J gave up 11 bases; unmatched junction bases: 21. CDR3 in amino acids: CASRPITRVRGSTAFF. CDR3 nucleotide sequence: TGTGCCAGCAGACCCATCACCCGAGTCAGGGGGTCTACGGCTTTCTTT.

The genes are TRBV9 and TRBJ2-1; no definite D call. Per germline, CDR1 SGDLS and CDR2 YYNGEE. This CDR3 is 10 amino acids long. V was pared by 4 bases and J by 10 bases, with 6 bases between. This CDR3 reads CASSPDEQFF. Here the CDR3 DNA reads TGTGCCAGCAGCCCAGACGAGCAGTTCTTC.

The chain recombines TRBV10-2 with TRBJ1-5, with unresolved D. Trimming pared 1 base from V and 2 bases from J, leaving 12 bases between. Germline values: CDR1 WSHSY, CDR2 SAAADI. This CDR3 spans 16 amino acids. The CDR3 sequence: CASSEWAGFGNQPQHF. CDR3 DNA: TGCGCCAGCAGTGAGTGGGCGGGATTCGGCAATCAGCCCCAGCATTTT.

This chain joins TRBV6-5 and TRBJ2-1, with a tentative D call TRBD2 (6 bases). The V end was cut by 7 bases, the J end by 5 bases, with 15 bases between. CDR1 is MNHEY and CDR2 is SVGAGI in the germline V gene. There are 14 residues in the CDR3. The DNA for the CDR3 is TGTGCCAGCACCCGAACCGGACTAAACAATGAGCAGTTCTTC. Protein: CASTRTGLNNEQFF.

The V call is TRBV6-5, the J call TRBJ1-5; D not certain. Per germline, CDR1 MNHEY and CDR2 SVGAGI. The CDR3 runs to 13 residues. The V gene lost 8 bases and the J gene lost 2 bases, with 10 bases spanning the gap. CDR3 in DNA: TGTGCCAGCCTCAATTCGGGCAATCAGCCCCAGCATTTT. Protein: CASLNSGNQPQHF.

The chain combines TRBV6-5 with TRBJ2-1; maybe TRBD2 (6 bases). The CDR3 is made up of 14 amino acids. V was trimmed by 6 bases and J by 4 bases, leaving 13 bases between them. Germline CDR1 is MNHEY and CDR2 is SVGAGI. The DNA of the CDR3 is TGTGCCAGCAGGGACATACTAGCTTACAATGAGCAGTTCTTC. This codes for CASRDILAYNEQFF.

This chain uses TRBV5-1 with TRBJ2-5; the D call may be TRBD1 or TRBD2 (5 bases each). The CDR3 runs to 13 residues. Trimming cost V 3 bases and J 5 bases, with 11 bases left between them. The germline gives CDR1 SGHRS, CDR2 YFSETQ. This chain's CDR3 is CASSSGTSETQYF. The CDR3 DNA sequence: TGCGCCAGCAGCTCCGGGACCAGTGAGACCCAGTACTTC.